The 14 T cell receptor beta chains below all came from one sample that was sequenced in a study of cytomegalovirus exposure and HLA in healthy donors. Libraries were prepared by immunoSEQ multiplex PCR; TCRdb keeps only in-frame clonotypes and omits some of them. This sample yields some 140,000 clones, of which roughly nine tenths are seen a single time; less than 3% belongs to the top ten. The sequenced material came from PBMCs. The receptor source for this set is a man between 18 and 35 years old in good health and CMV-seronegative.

CDR3 sequence: CASRLAGVGEDTQYF. CDR3 nucleotide sequence: TGTGCCAGCAGGTTAGCGGGAGTGGGCGAGGATACGCAGTATTTT. The genes are TRBV25-1 and TRBJ2-3, with 9 bases aligning to TRBD2. The CDR3 sequence is 15 residues long. V shed 6 bases and J 6 bases; nucleotides not matched to a gene: 10. Germline V gene data show CDR1 as MGHDK and CDR2 as SYGVNS.

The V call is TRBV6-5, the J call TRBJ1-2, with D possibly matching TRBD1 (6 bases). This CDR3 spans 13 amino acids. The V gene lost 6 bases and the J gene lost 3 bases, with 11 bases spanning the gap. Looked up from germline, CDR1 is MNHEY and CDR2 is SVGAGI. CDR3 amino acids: CASSNRVHYGYTF. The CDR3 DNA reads TGTGCCAGCAGCAACAGGGTGCACTATGGCTACACCTTC.

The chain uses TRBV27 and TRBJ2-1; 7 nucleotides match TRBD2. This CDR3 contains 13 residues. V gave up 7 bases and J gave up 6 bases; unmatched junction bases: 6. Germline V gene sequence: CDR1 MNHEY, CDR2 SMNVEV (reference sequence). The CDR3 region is CASTPASGNEQFF. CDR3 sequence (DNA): TGTGCCAGCACCCCCGCTAGCGGCAATGAGCAGTTCTTC.

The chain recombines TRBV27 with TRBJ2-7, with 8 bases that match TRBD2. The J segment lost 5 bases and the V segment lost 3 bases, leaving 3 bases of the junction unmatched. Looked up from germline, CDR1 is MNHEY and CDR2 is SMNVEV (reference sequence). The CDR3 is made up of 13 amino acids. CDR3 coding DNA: TGTGCCAGCAGTTTTTCCGGGAGGGACGAGCAGTACTTC. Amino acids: CASSFSGRDEQYF.

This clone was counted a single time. This CDR3 reads CAWSVLIGAGVTYEQYF. The CDR3 DNA reads as TGTGCCTGGAGTGTACTGATTGGAGCGGGAGTTACCTACGAGCAGTACTTC. V gene TRBV30 combines with J gene TRBJ2-7, with 8 bases fitting TRBD2. The germline gives CDR1 GTSNPN, CDR2 SVGIG (reference sequence). After removal of 0 bases from V and 2 bases from J, the junction contained 12 bases not matched to a gene. The length of the CDR3 is 17 residues.

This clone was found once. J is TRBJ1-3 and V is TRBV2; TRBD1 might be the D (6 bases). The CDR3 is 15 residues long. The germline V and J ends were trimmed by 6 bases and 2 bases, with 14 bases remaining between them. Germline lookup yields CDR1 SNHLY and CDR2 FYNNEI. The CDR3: CASRLRDTPGNTIYF. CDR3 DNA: TGTGCCAGCAGGCTCCGGGACACCCCTGGAAACACCATATATTTT.

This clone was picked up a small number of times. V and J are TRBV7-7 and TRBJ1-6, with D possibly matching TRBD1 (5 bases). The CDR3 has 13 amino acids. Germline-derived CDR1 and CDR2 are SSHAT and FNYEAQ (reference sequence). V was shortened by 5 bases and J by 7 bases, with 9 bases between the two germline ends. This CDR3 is CASSADRNSPLHF. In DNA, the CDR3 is TGTGCCAGCAGCGCAGACAGAAATTCACCCCTCCACTTT.

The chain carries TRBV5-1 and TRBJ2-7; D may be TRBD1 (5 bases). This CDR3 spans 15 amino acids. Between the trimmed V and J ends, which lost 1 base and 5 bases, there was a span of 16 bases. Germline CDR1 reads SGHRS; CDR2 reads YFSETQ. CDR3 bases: TGCGCCAGCAGCTTGTCCGGAATCAGGGCCCACGAGCAGTACTTC. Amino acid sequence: CASSLSGIRAHEQYF.

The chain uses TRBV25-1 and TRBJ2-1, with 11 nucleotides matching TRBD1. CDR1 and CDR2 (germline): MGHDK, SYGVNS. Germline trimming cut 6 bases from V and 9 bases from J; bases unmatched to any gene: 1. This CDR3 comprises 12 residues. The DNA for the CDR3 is TGTGCCAGCAGCGGGACAGGGGGTGAGCAGTTCTTC. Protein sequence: CASSGTGGEQFF.

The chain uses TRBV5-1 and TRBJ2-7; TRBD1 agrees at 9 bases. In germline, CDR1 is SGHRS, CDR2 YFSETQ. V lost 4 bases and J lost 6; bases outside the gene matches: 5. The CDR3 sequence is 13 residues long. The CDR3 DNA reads TGCGCCAGCAGCCCCGGACAGGGGCCCGAGCAGTACTTC. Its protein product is CASSPGQGPEQYF.

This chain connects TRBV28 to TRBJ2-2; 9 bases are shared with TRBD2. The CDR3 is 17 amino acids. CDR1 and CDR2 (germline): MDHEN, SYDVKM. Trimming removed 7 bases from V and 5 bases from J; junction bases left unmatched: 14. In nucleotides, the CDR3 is TGTGCCAGCACCTCGGCGGCGGGAGGGGAGAAAACCGGGGAGCTGTTTTTT. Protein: CASTSAAGGEKTGELFF.

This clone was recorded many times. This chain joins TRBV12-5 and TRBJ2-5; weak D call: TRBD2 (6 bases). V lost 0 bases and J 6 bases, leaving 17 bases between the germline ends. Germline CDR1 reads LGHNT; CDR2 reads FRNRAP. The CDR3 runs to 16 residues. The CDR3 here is CASGLVVAGSEKTQYF. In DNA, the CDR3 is TGTGCTAGTGGTTTGGTAGTGGCGGGAAGTGAAAAGACCCAGTACTTC.

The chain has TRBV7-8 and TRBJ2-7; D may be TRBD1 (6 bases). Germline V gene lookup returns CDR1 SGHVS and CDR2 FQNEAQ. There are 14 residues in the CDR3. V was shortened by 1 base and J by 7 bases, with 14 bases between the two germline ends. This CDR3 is CASSLGQGHGEQYF. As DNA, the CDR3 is TGTGCCAGCAGCTTAGGCCAGGGACATGGGGAGCAGTACTTC.

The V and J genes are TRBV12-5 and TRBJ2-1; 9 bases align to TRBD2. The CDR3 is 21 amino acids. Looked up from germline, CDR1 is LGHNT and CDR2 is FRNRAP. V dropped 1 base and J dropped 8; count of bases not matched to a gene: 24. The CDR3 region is CASGLAPGRGLAFIRQDEQFF. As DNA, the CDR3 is TGTGCTAGTGGTTTGGCCCCCGGACGGGGACTAGCCTTTATCCGTCAAGATGAGCAGTTCTTC.